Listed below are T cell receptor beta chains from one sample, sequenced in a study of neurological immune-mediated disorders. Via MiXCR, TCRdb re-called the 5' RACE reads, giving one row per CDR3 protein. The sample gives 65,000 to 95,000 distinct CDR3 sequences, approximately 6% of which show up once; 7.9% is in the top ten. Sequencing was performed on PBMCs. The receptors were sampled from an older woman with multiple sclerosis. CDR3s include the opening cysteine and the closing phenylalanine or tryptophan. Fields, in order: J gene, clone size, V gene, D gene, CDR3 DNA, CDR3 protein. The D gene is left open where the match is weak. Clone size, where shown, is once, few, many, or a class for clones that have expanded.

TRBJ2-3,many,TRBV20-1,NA,TGCAGTGCCCTGCTTTACACTAGCACAGATACGCAGTATTTT,CSALLYTSTDTQYF
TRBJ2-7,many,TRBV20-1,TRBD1,TGCAGTGCGAAAAGAGCCGGGACAGGGGTAAACTACGAGCAGTACTTC,CSAKRAGTGVNYEQYF
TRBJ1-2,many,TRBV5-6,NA,TGTGCCAGCAGCTTGGATCTGAGGAATCAGGGCTACACCTTC,CASSLDLRNQGYTF
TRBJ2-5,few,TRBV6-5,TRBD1,TGTGCCAGCAGTTACGCGACAGGGGGGGAGACCCAGTACTTC,CASSYATGGETQYF
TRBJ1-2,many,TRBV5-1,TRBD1,TGCGCCAGCCGTCCCGGGACAGGCAACTATGGCTACACCTTC,CASRPGTGNYGYTF
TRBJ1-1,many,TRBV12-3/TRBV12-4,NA,TGTGCCAGCACCGTCCAGATGAACACTGAAGCTTTCTTT,CASTVQMNTEAFF
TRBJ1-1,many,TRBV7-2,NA,TGTGCCAGCAGCCCCCTTCCCAGGGACACTGAAGCTTTCTTT,CASSPLPRDTEAFF
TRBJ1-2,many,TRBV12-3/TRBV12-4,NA,TGTGCCAGCAGTTTAATGGGGGGGACCAACTATGGCTACACCTTC,CASSLMGGTNYGYTF
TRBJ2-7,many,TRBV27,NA,TGTGCCAGCGCATGGGGAGGGGGCACCGACGAGCAGTACTTC,CASAWGGGTDEQYF
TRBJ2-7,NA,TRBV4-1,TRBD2,TGCGCCAGCAGCCCGCGGGGGGGCTACGAGCAGTACTTC,CASSPRGGYEQYF
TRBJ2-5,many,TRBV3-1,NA,TGTGCCAGCAGCCAAGGACTAGTCCAAGAGACCCAGTACTTC,CASSQGLVQETQYF
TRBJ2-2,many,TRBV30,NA,TGTGCCTGGAAATCCGACCCTAAGGGCACCGGGGAGCTGTTTTTT,CAWKSDPKGTGELFF
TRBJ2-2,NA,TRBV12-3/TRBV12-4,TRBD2,TGTGCCAGCAGTTTAGCTTCGGGGGGTACCGGGGAGCTGTTTTTT,CASSLASGGTGELFF
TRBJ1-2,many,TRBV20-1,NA,TGCAGTGCTAGAGATTTGGCAGGTCTTAACTATGGCTACACCTTC,CSARDLAGLNYGYTF
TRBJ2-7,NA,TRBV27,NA,TGTGCCAGCAGTTCCGTGACCCGCACCTCCTACGAGCAGTACTTC,CASSSVTRTSYEQYF
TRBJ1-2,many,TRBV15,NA,TGTGCCACCAGCAGAGACATGGGGTCTAACTATGGCTACACCTTC,CATSRDMGSNYGYTF
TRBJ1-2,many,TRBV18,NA,TGTGCCAGCTCACCCGGGGCCCGCCTGGGCTACACCTTC,CASSPGARLGYTF
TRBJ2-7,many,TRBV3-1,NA,TGTGCCAGCAGCCACAAGACAGGACTAGCCTACGAGCAGTACTTC,CASSHKTGLAYEQYF
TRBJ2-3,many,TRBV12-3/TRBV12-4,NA,TGTGCCAGCACCTCCAGAGGAGGCAACACAGATACGCAGTATTTT,CASTSRGGNTDTQYF
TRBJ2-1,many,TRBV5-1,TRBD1,TGCGCCAGCAGCAAACGGACAGGGGAGGTCAATGAGCAGTTCTTC,CASSKRTGEVNEQFF
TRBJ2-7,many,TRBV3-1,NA,TGTGCCAGCAGCCGCGGACAGCCGATTAGGGGGCAGTACTTC,CASSRGQPIRGQYF
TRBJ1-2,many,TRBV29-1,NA,TGCAGCGTTGAACCGGGCTGGGGTGGCTACACCTTC,CSVEPGWGGYTF
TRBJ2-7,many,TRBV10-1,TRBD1,TGCGCCAGCAGCGACGGGACAGGAACCTACGAGCAGTACTTC,CASSDGTGTYEQYF
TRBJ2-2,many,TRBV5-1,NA,TGCGCCAGCAGCTTGTTCAGGTCCGTGGGCGGGGAGCTGTTTTTT,CASSLFRSVGGELFF
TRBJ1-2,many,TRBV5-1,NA,TGCGCCAGCAGACGGGACATCTATGGCTACACCTTC,CASRRDIYGYTF
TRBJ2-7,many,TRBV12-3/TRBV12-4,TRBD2,TGTGCCAGCAGTTTTGGGCTAGCGGGGTACTACGAGCAGTACTTC,CASSFGLAGYYEQYF
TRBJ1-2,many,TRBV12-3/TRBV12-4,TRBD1,TGTGCCAGCAGTTTAGCGACAGGGTGGGATGGCTACACCTTC,CASSLATGWDGYTF
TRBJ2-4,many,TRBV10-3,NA,TGTGCCATCAGGGACGGAGCCAAAAACATTCAGTACTTC,CAIRDGAKNIQYF
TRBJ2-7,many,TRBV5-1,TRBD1,TGCGCCAGCAGCCTTACGGGACAGGGGGGCGAGCAGTACTTC,CASSLTGQGGEQYF
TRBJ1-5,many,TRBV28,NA,TGTGCCAGCTTTTCCGGCAATCAGCCCCAGCATTTT,CASFSGNQPQHF
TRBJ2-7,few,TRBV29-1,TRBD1,TGCAGCGTATTAGACCGGGACAGGGGGCGCGAGCAGTACTTC,CSVLDRDRGREQYF
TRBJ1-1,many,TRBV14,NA,TGTGCCAGCAGCGGACTCCAGGTGAACACTGAAGCTTTCTTT,CASSGLQVNTEAFF
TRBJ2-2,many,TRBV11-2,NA,TGTGCCAGCAGCTGGGGACCGTCGAACACCGGGGAGCTGTTTTTT,CASSWGPSNTGELFF
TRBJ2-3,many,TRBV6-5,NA,TGTGCCAGCAGTTACGGACTGAGCACAGATACGCAGTATTTT,CASSYGLSTDTQYF
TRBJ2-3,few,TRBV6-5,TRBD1,TGTGCCAGCAGTTACTATCCGGGACAGGGCACAGATACGCAGTATTTT,CASSYYPGQGTDTQYF
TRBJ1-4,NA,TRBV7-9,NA,TGTGCCAGCAGCTCAGGACACCCAGCTAATGAAAAACTGTTTTTT,CASSSGHPANEKLFF
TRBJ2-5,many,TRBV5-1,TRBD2,TGCGCCAGCAGCACCAGCGGGGGAGCAGGCGAGACCCAGTACTTC,CASSTSGGAGETQYF
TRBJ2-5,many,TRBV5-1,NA,TGCGCCAGCAGCTTGGGGACAGCGCCCGCCCCGGGCCAAGAGACCCAGTACTTC,CASSLGTAPAPGQETQYF
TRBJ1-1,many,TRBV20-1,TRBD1,TGCAGTGCTAGGGAGACTACTCCGGACAGGGACGTTCTGGGGGCTTTCTTT,CSARETTPDRDVLGAFF
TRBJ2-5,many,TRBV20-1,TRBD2,TGCAGTGCTAGACCGGCGGGGGTGGAGACCCAGTACTTC,CSARPAGVETQYF
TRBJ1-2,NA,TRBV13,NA,TGTGCCAGCAGCTTCTACAGGTTGGGGTCCTATGGCTACACCTTC,CASSFYRLGSYGYTF
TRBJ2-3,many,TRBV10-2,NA,TGCGCCAGCCCCCGGGGGATAGATACGCAGTATTTT,CASPRGIDTQYF
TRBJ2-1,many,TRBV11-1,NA,TGTGCCAGCAGCTTAGGTCAAGTGAATGAGCAGTTCTTC,CASSLGQVNEQFF
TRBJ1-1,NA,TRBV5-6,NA,TGTGCCAGCAGCTTGTTCTACCAGAACACTGAAGCTTTCTTT,CASSLFYQNTEAFF
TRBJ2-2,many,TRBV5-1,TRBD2,TGCGCCAGCAGCTCCGGGACTAGCGGTACGGGGGAGCTGTTTTTT,CASSSGTSGTGELFF
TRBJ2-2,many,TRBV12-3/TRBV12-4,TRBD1,TGTGCCAGCAGTTTCCTCGGGACAGGGCAGCTGTTTTTT,CASSFLGTGQLFF
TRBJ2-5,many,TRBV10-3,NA,TGTGCCATCACGGGCGGAATCCAAGAGACCCAGTACTTC,CAITGGIQETQYF